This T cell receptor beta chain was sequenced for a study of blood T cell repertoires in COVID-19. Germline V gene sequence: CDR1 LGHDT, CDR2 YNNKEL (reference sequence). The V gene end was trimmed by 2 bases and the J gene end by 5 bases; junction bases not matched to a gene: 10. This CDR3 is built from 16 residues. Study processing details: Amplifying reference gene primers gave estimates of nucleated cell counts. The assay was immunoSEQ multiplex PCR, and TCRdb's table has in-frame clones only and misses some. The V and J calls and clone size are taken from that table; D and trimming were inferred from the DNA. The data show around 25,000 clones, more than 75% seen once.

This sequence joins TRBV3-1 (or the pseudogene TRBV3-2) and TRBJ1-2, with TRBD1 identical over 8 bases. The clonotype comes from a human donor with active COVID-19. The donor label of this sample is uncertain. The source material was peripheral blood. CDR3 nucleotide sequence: TGTGCCAGCAGCCAATCCCACAGGGGGAATGAATATGGCTACACCTTC. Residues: CASSQSHRGNEYGYTF.